This T cell receptor (beta chain) was sequenced during a study of blood T cell repertoires in COVID-19. As for the study in general: PBMCs, B-cell-depleted T cells, or T cells provided the cDNA or gDNA that made up the material.

Assay used: immunoSEQ multiplex PCR; TCRdb lists only in-frame clones, some missing. The table has about 170,000 clones, roughly 90% seen once. CDR1 and CDR2 (germline): LGHNA, YSLEER. With 2 bases clipped from V and 4 bases from J, the junction kept 8 bases outside the gene matches. The CDR3 totals 16 residues. Recruited during active infection, patients (from Seattle) were subsequently followed longitudinally. This rearrangement joins TRBV4-3 to TRBJ2-3, with TRBD1 matching 8 bases. Sequenced: peripheral blood. The receptor was isolated from a man aged 18 to 29 with COVID-19, enrolled during active disease. The CDR3 region has the DNA TGCGCCAGCAGCCAACTGGACAGGGCCTCACCAGATACGCAGTATTTT. Translating it yields CASSQLDRASPDTQYF.